This passage covers 29 T cell receptor beta chains from one sample sequenced in a study of T-cell reconstitution after alpha-beta-depleted transplantation in children. Researchers prepared the TCRbeta library using unique molecular identifiers, the study reports. TCRdb reprocessed the PCR reads via MiXCR and lists one record per CDR3 protein. The profile shows some 600,000 distinct CDR3 sequences, 13% of them singletons. The specimen was PBMCs, mostly from graft donor cells, collected 360 days after TCRalphabeta/CD19-depleted stem cell transplant. The source is a male patient aged 10 to 17 who had a stem cell transplant for acute myeloid leukemia, so the T cells may come from the graft donor.

The genes are TRBV29-1 and TRBJ2-7; 9 positions match TRBD1. Trimming removed 6 bases from V and 4 bases from J; junction bases left unmatched: 16. The germline gives CDR1 SQVTM, CDR2 ANQGSEA. The length of the CDR3 is 16 residues. The CDR3 loop reads CSVDRGADIPGYEQYF. The CDR3, as DNA: TGCAGCGTCGACAGGGGGGCAGACATCCCTGGTTACGAGCAGTACTTC.

This clonotype came up many times. The rearrangement joins TRBV12-3 or TRBV12-4 to TRBJ2-1; tentatively, D is TRBD2 (6 bases). CDR3 size: 13 residues. Trimming removed 7 bases from V and 4 bases from J, with 11 bases in between. This chain's CDR3 is CASTNGGYNEQFF. CDR3 coding DNA: TGTGCCAGCACCAATGGAGGGTACAATGAGCAGTTCTTC.

The sample holds a few counts of this clonotype. V and J are TRBV19 and TRBJ2-1, with TRBD2 matching over 8 bases. The CDR3 consists of 17 residues. Looked up from germline, CDR1 is LNHDA and CDR2 is SQIVND (reference sequence). V gave up 5 bases and J gave up 5 bases; unmatched junction bases: 14. CDR3 coding DNA: TGTGCCAGTAGTGCCCGGACCGGGACTAGAATAAACAATGAGCAGTTCTTC. Its protein is CASSARTGTRINNEQFF.

The chain is built from TRBV7-6 and TRBJ2-1; D is perhaps TRBD2 (6 bases). Trimming stripped 0 bases from V and 3 bases from J, with 18 bases between. The CDR3 contains 18 residues. Looked up from germline, CDR1 is SGHVS and CDR2 is FNYEAQ. The CDR3 nucleotides are TGTGCCAGCAGCTTAGCCCGACGAGGCGGGAACCTCTACAATGAGCAGTTCTTC. Amino acids: CASSLARRGGNLYNEQFF.

This chain connects TRBV20-1 to TRBJ2-5; TRBD1 matches 8 bases. The CDR3 runs to 14 residues. V was clipped by 3 bases and J by 5 bases; unmatched bases: 8. CDR1 and CDR2 (germline): DFQATT, SNEGSKA (reference sequence). The CDR3 spells CSASFQGAGETQYF. CDR3 DNA sequence: TGCAGTGCTAGTTTCCAGGGGGCTGGGGAGACCCAGTACTTC.

This clonotype was seen many times. The chain links TRBV6-5 to TRBJ2-1; tentatively, D is TRBD2 (5 bases). The CDR3 sequence is 12 residues long. Trimming cost V 6 bases and J 8 bases, with 11 bases left between them. The germline V gene encodes CDR1 MNHEY and CDR2 SVGAGI. CDR3: CASRGDRDEQFF. The CDR3 DNA reads TGTGCCAGCAGGGGAGATCGGGATGAGCAGTTCTTC.

This clonotype was observed a few times. The chain links TRBV28 to TRBJ2-5; a possible D gene is TRBD2 (5 bases). The CDR3 sequence is 12 residues long. CDR1 and CDR2 (germline): MDHEN, SYDVKM. V lost 8 bases to trimming and J lost 0 bases, with 7 bases between them. This CDR3 reads CASSGNQETQYF. For the CDR3, the DNA is TGTGCCAGCTCGGGGAACCAAGAGACCCAGTACTTC.

This clonotype was seen only a few times. The chain recombines TRBV20-1 with TRBJ2-7, with 9 positions matching TRBD1. CDR1 is DFQATT and CDR2 is SNEGSKA in the germline V gene (reference sequence). The CDR3 is 15 amino acids. V dropped 6 bases and J dropped 3; count of bases not matched to a gene: 12. DNA for the CDR3: TGCAGTGCCACAGCAGGGACAGGGTGGCACTACGAGCAGTACTTC. This codes for CSATAGTGWHYEQYF.

The chain employs TRBV5-1 and TRBJ2-1, with 13 bases identical to TRBD2. CDR3 length: 15 amino acids. Germline V gene sequence: CDR1 SGHRS, CDR2 YFSETQ. Unmatched junction bases numbered 6, after V lost 4 bases and J lost 8 bases. The CDR3 nucleotides are TGCGCCAGCAGCCTGGGACTAGCGGGATACGATGAGCAGTTCTTC. The encoded protein is CASSLGLAGYDEQFF.

This clonotype was detected only a few times. V is TRBV28 and J is TRBJ2-7; the D gene is possibly TRBD1 (5 bases). V gave up 6 bases and J gave up 2 bases, with 14 bases separating them. Germline assignment: CDR1 MDHEN and CDR2 SYDVKM. There are 14 residues in the CDR3. CDR3 amino acids: CASRPQQATYEQYF. The DNA for the CDR3 is TGTGCCAGCAGGCCGCAACAGGCGACCTACGAGCAGTACTTC.

This clonotype has a handful of counts. The chain links TRBV5-5 to TRBJ2-7; D remains unclear. V was pared by 0 bases and J by 1 base, with 8 bases between. The CDR3 spans 14 residues. CDR1 is SGHKS, CDR2 YYEKEE, per germline (reference sequence). The CDR3 loop reads CASSLVLPSYEQYF. The CDR3 DNA reads TGTGCCAGCAGCTTGGTACTGCCGTCCTACGAGCAGTACTTC.

This clonotype appeared a few times. This sequence joins TRBV7-2 and TRBJ2-5, with a tentative D call TRBD1 (6 bases). The CDR3 contains 16 residues. V lost 4 bases and J lost 1, with 16 bases in between. Germline CDR1 SGHTA, CDR2 FQGNSA. The CDR3 is CASSSRSTGRQETQYF. In DNA, the CDR3 is TGTGCCAGCAGCTCCCGATCGACAGGCCGCCAAGAGACCCAGTACTTC.

This clonotype was observed many times. CDR3 sequence (DNA): TGTGCCAGCTCACCAGGCAGGATGAACACTGAAGCTTTCTTT. It codes for CASSPGRMNTEAFF. V and J are TRBV18 and TRBJ1-1; D uncertain. The CDR3 sequence is 14 residues long. Germline CDR1 is KGHSH and CDR2 is LQKENI. V was shortened by 2 bases and J by 0 bases, with 7 bases between the two germline ends.

This clonotype was counted a few times. The chain couples TRBV4-3 to TRBJ2-7, with D tentatively TRBD2 (6 bases). Trimming shortened V by 1 base and J by 4 bases, and 14 bases separated the two germline ends. This CDR3 is built from 15 residues. CDR1 and CDR2 (germline): LGHNA, YSLEER. The CDR3 nucleotides are TGCGCCAGCAGCCAAGGAGCGGGTCCCCCATACGAGCAGTACTTC. Amino acids: CASSQGAGPPYEQYF.

The sample holds a few counts of this clonotype. The J gene is TRBJ2-3, the V gene TRBV7-2; D gene uncertain. This CDR3 contains 12 residues. Per germline, CDR1 SGHTA and CDR2 FQGNSA. The germline V and J ends were trimmed by 5 bases and 4 bases, with 7 bases remaining between them. The CDR3 reads CASSHTPDTQYF. The CDR3 DNA sequence: TGTGCCAGCAGCCACACTCCAGATACGCAGTATTTT.

This clonotype occurred a few times. The rearrangement uses TRBV4-3 and TRBJ2-7; no clear D. With 2 bases removed from V and 2 bases from J, the gap between germline ends came to 16 bases. Germline V lookup: CDR1 LGHNA, CDR2 YSLEER. The CDR3 runs to 16 residues. The CDR3: CASSQLSHLGTYEQYF. DNA for the CDR3: TGCGCCAGCAGCCAATTATCGCACCTGGGGACCTACGAGCAGTACTTC.

The chain uses TRBV20-1 and TRBJ2-1; no reliable D call. This CDR3 has 10 residues. From germline, CDR1 is DFQATT and CDR2 SNEGSKA (reference sequence). The V end was cut by 3 bases, the J end by 9 bases, with 6 bases between. CDR3: CSARRSEQFF. DNA for the CDR3: TGCAGTGCTAGGAGGAGTGAGCAGTTCTTC.

This clonotype was seen many times. This chain joins TRBV7-9 and TRBJ2-3; D is ambiguous. CDR3 size: 16 residues. Trimming removed 7 bases from V and 4 bases from J, with 21 bases in between. Germline CDR1 SEHNR, CDR2 FQNEAQ (reference sequence). The CDR3 is CASTHGETTWADTQYF. CDR3 nucleotide sequence: TGTGCCAGCACACATGGAGAGACGACTTGGGCAGATACGCAGTATTTT.

V is TRBV20-1 and J is TRBJ2-7, with 8 bases lining up with TRBD2. V trimming: 5 bases; J trimming: 6 bases; junction bases outside the gene matches: 15. Germline CDR1 is DFQATT and CDR2 is SNEGSKA (reference sequence). This CDR3 comprises 15 residues. CDR3 coding DNA: TGCAGTGCTCGCAGTTTGCGGGAGGCTGTTTTCGAGCAGTACTTC. It codes for CSARSLREAVFEQYF.

The sample holds many counts of this clonotype. The V gene is TRBV6-5, the J gene TRBJ1-2; D is perhaps TRBD1 (6 bases). The CDR3 consists of 13 residues. Trimming left V 6 bases short and J 4 bases short, with 12 bases between. Germline V gives CDR1 MNHEY, CDR2 SVGAGI. The CDR3 loop reads CASRTAQGYGYTF. The CDR3 coding sequence is TGTGCCAGCAGGACTGCACAGGGCTATGGCTACACCTTC.

Only a few counts were recorded for this clonotype. This sequence joins TRBV11-1 and TRBJ2-6, with TRBD1 matching 9 bases. The CDR3 is 21 amino acids. The junction had 16 bases not matched to a gene; V was cut back by 3 bases and J by 1 base. Germline CDR1 reads SGHAT; CDR2 reads FQDESV (reference sequence). The CDR3 reads CASSFQRGPGQGLSGANVLTF. The CDR3 bases are TGTGCCAGCAGCTTTCAACGAGGCCCGGGACAGGGATTATCTGGGGCCAACGTCCTGACTTTC.

The CDR3 loop is CASSPKGPMGEQYF. The CDR3 nucleotides read TGCGCCAGCAGCCCCAAGGGACCCATGGGAGAGCAGTACTTC. The chain recombines TRBV5-1 with TRBJ2-7; D might be TRBD1 or TRBD2, each matching 5 bases. This CDR3 region has 14 residues. Trimming took off 4 bases at V and 7 bases at J, with 18 bases between the two ends. Germline V lookup: CDR1 SGHRS, CDR2 YFSETQ.

This clonotype showed up just a few times. The rearrangement uses TRBV4-3 and TRBJ2-1; 10 nucleotides line up with TRBD2. The germline V gene has CDR1 LGHNA and CDR2 YSLEER. The CDR3 runs 16 residues. V lost 3 bases, J lost 4 bases, and 6 bases stayed unmatched. CDR3 DNA sequence: TGCGCCAGCAGCCACGCTAGCGGGAGCATATACAATGAGCAGTTCTTC. This codes for CASSHASGSIYNEQFF.

V is TRBV5-1 and J is TRBJ2-1; D is unclear. The CDR3 consists of 13 residues. CDR1 SGHRS and CDR2 YFSETQ come from the germline V gene. Trimming stripped 1 base from V and 5 bases from J, with 7 bases between. The CDR3 is CASSLNWHNEQFF. The DNA of the CDR3 is TGCGCCAGCAGCTTGAACTGGCACAATGAGCAGTTCTTC.

The CDR3 region is CASAWGNTGELFF. The CDR3, as DNA: TGTGCTAGTGCGTGGGGGAACACCGGGGAGCTGTTTTTT. V is TRBV12-5 and J is TRBJ2-2; D unresolved. CDR3 length equals 13 residues. Deletions cut 7 bases from V and 1 base from J, with 7 bases between. Looked up from germline, CDR1 is LGHNT and CDR2 is FRNRAP.

This clonotype was counted a single time. This chain links TRBV7-3 with TRBJ2-5; 10 bases map to TRBD2. This CDR3 contains 16 residues. J gave up 2 bases and V 5 bases, and 8 bases lay outside the gene matches. Germline CDR1 SGHTA, CDR2 FQGTGA. The CDR3, as DNA: TGTGCCAGCAGCCCATTCGCTAGCGGGAGACAAGAGACCCAGTACTTC. Its translation is CASSPFASGRQETQYF.

This clonotype was picked up many times. The J gene is TRBJ2-3, the V gene TRBV19; D not certain. V was shortened by 5 bases and J by 2 bases, with 8 bases between the two germline ends. The CDR3 covers 13 residues. Per the germline V gene, CDR1 is LNHDA and CDR2 is SQIVND (reference sequence). CDR3 nucleotide sequence: TGTGCCAGTAGTCGGCTTTACACAGATACGCAGTATTTT. Translating gives CASSRLYTDTQYF.

This clonotype was found many times. The chain employs TRBV28 and TRBJ2-2, with 8 bases aligning to TRBD1. The CDR3 contains 14 residues. J lost 5 bases, V lost 4 bases, and 3 bases had no gene match. The germline gives CDR1 MDHEN, CDR2 SYDVKM. CDR3 amino acids: CASSWQGATGELFF. In DNA, the CDR3 is TGTGCCAGCAGTTGGCAGGGGGCGACCGGGGAGCTGTTTTTT. The variable domain in full, with the rest retrieved from reference TRBV28 and TRBJ2-2, is DVKVTQSSRYLVKRTGEKVFLECVQDMDHENMFWYRQDPGLGLRLIYFSYDVKMKEKGDIPEGYSVSREKKERFSLILESASTNQTSMYLCASSWQGATGELFFGEGSRLTVL.

The chain uses TRBV14 and TRBJ2-1; TRBD2 matches 7 bases. V lost 0 bases to trimming and J lost 7 bases; unmatched junction nucleotides: 18. Germline assignment: CDR1 SGHDN and CDR2 FVKESK. CDR3 length: 19 amino acids. This CDR3 reads CASSQEGLSGAMGWNEQFF. CDR3 DNA sequence: TGTGCCAGCAGCCAAGAAGGGTTGAGCGGGGCCATGGGGTGGAATGAGCAGTTCTTC.